This is a list of T cell receptor beta chains from one sample in a study of blood T cell repertoires in COVID-19. The repertoire was sequenced with immunoSEQ multiplex PCR; TCRdb's copy has only in-frame clones and lacks some. Here the sample spans fewer than 400,000 clones, 86% being singletons. Input material: PBMCs or T cells enriched from blood (not recorded which). The receptors come from a man between 25 and 39 years old who had recovered from COVID-19. Each CDR3 is given without its conserved first and last residue. Each record gives: V gene, D gene, J gene, CDR3 protein. D genes are given only for firm matches.

TRBV2	-	TRBJ1-1	ARRTGIGHTEAF
TRBV14	TRBD2	TRBJ2-3	ASSPGLARTDTQY
TRBV5-1	-	TRBJ1-3	ASSPFGNTIY
TRBV2	TRBD1	TRBJ1-2	ASRQTDRVSYT
TRBV6-5	-	TRBJ1-1	ASSRTVMNTEAF
TRBV10-3	-	TRBJ1-2	AIMGSGTYGYT
TRBV6-1	-	TRBJ2-2	ASSEAGRQTNTGELF
TRBV5-1	-	TRBJ2-1	ASRTQGGWYNEQF
TRBV7-2	TRBD2	TRBJ2-3	ASSLRSGGLDTQY
TRBV9	-	TRBJ2-3	ASSVRASATDTQY
TRBV5-5	TRBD1	TRBJ2-7	ASSFAGTGDPYEQY
TRBV6-5	-	TRBJ1-1	ASSYSMGREAF
TRBV28	-	TRBJ1-2	ASSLNRNYGYT